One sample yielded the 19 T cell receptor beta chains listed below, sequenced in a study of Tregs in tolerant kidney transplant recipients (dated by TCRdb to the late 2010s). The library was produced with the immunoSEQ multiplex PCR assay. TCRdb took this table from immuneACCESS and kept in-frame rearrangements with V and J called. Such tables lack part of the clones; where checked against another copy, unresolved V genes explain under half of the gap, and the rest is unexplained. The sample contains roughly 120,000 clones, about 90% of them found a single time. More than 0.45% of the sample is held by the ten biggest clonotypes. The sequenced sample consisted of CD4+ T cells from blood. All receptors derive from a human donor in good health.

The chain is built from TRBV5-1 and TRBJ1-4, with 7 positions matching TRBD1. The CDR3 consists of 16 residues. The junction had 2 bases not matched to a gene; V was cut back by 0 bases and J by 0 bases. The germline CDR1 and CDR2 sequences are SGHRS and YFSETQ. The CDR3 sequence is CASSLGGTATNEKLFF. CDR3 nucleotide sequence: TGCGCCAGCAGCTTGGGAGGGACAGCAACTAATGAAAAACTGTTTTTT.

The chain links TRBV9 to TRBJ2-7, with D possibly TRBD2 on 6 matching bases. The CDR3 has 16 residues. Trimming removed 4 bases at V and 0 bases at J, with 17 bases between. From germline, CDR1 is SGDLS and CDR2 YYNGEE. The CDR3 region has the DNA TGTGCCAGCAGCATCCAACCGGGACTTTCCTCCTACGAGCAGTACTTC. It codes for CASSIQPGLSSYEQYF. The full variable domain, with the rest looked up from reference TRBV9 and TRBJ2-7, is DSGVTQTPKHLITATGQRVTLRCSPRSGDLSVYWYQQSLDQGLQFLIQYYNGEERAKGNILERFSAQQFPDLHSELNLSSLELGDSALYFCASSIQPGLSSYEQYFGPGTRLTVT.

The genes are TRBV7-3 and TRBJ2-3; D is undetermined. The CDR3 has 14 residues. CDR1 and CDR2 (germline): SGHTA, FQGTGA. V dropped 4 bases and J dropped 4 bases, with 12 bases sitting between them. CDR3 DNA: TGTGCCAGCAGCTCCATAAGCCGTCCAGATACGCAGTATTTT. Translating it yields CASSSISRPDTQYF.

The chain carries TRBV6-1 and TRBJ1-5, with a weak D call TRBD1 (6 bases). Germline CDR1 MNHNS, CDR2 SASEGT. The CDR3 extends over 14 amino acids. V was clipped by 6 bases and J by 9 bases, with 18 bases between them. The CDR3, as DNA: TGTGCCAGCAGCCCCGACAGGATAAGCGGGCCCCAGCATTTT. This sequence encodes CASSPDRISGPQHF.

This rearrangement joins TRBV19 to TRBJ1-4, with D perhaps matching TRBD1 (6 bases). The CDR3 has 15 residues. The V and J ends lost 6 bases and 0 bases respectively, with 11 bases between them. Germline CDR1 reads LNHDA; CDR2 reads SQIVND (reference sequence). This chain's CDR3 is CASRAQGATNEKLFF. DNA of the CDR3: TGTGCCAGTAGGGCACAGGGTGCAACTAATGAAAAACTGTTTTTT.

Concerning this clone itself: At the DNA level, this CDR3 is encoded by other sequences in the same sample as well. For the CDR3, the DNA is TGTGCCAGCAGCGTAACTAGCGGCACAGATACGCAGTATTTT. Translation gives CASSVTSGTDTQYF. J is TRBJ2-3 and V is TRBV9; 7 nucleotides match TRBD2. Germline V CDR1 and CDR2: SGDLS, YYNGEE. Trimming removed 1 base from V and 1 base from J; junction bases left unmatched: 0. The CDR3 is 14 amino acids.

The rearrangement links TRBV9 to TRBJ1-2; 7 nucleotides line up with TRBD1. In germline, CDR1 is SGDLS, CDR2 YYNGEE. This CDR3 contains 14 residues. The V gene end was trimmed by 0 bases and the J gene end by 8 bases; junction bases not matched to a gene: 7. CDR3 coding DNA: TGTGCCAGCAGCGTAGCCCCAGGGGGGTTAGGCTACACCTTC. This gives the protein CASSVAPGGLGYTF.

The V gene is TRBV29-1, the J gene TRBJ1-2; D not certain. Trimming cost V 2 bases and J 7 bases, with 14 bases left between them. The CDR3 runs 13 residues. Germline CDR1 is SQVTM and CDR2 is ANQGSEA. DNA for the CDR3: TGCAGCGTTGAAACTAGAAACTCCATTGGCTACACCTTC. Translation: CSVETRNSIGYTF. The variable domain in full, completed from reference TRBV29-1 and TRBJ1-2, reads SAVISQKPSRDICQRGTSLTIQCQVDSQVTMMFWYRQQPGQSLTLIATANQGSEATYESGFVIDKFPISRPNLTFSTLTVSNMSPEDSSIYLCSVETRNSIGYTFGSGTRLTVV.

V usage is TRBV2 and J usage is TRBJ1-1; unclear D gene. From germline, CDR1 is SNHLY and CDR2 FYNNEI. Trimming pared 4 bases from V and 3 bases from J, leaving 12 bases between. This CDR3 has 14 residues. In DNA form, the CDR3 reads TGTGCCAGCAGTGTCGTAGGGCGGGACACTGAAGCTTTCTTT. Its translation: CASSVVGRDTEAFF.

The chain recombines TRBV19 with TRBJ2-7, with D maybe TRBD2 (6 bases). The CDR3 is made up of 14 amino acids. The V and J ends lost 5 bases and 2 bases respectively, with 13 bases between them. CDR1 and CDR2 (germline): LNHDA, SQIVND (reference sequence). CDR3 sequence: CASSAEGVPYEQYF. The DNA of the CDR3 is TGTGCCAGTAGTGCGGAGGGAGTACCCTACGAGCAGTACTTC.

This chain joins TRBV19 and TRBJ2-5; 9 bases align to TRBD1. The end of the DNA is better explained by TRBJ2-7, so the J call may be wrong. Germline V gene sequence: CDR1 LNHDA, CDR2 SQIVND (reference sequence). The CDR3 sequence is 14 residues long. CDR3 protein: CASREDRGSIEQYF. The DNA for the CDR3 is TGTGCCAGTAGGGAGGACAGGGGATCCATCGAGCAGTACTTC.

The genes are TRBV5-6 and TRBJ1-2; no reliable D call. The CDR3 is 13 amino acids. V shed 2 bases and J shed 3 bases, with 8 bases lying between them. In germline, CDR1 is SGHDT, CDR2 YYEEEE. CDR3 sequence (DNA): TGTGCCAGCAGCTTAAGGGAGCACTATGGCTACACCTTC. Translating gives CASSLREHYGYTF.

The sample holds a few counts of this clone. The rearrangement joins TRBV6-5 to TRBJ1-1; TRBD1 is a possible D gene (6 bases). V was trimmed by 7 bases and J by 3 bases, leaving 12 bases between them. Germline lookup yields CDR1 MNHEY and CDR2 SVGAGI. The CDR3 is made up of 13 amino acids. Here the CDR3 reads CASTQRGDTEAFF. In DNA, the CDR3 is TGTGCCAGCACCCAAAGGGGGGACACTGAAGCTTTCTTT.

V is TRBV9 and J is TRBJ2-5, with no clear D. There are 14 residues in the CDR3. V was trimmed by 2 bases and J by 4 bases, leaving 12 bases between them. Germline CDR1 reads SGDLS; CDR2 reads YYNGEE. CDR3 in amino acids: CASSVLSVGETQYF. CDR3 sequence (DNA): TGTGCCAGCAGCGTTTTAAGTGTTGGAGAGACCCAGTACTTC.

DNA of the CDR3: TGTGCCATCAGGGCAGAGGCTCCGAATCAGCCCCAGCATTTT. Residues: CAIRAEAPNQPQHF. J is TRBJ1-5 and V is TRBV10-3; no definite D call. Germline CDR1 and CDR2: ENHRY and SYGVKD. CDR3 length equals 14 residues. V dropped 6 bases and J dropped 4 bases, with 13 bases sitting between them.

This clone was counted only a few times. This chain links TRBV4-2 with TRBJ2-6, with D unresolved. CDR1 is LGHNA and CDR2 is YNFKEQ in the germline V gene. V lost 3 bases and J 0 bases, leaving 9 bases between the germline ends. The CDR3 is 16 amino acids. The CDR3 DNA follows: TGTGCCAGCAGCCACTCCCGGAACTCTGGGGCCAACGTCCTGACTTTC. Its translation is CASSHSRNSGANVLTF.

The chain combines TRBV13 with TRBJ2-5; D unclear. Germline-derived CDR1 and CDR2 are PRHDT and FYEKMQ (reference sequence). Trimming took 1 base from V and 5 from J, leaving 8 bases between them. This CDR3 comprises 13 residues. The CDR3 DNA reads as TGTGCCAGCAGCTTAGAAGGGCCCGAGACCCAGTACTTC. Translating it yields CASSLEGPETQYF.

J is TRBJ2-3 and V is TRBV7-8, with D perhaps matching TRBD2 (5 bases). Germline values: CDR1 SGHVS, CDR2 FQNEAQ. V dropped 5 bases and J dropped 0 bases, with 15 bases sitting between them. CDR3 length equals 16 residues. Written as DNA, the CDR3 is TGTGCCAGCAGCCCAGCCCGGCGGGCTAGCACAGATACGCAGTATTTT. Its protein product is CASSPARRASTDTQYF.

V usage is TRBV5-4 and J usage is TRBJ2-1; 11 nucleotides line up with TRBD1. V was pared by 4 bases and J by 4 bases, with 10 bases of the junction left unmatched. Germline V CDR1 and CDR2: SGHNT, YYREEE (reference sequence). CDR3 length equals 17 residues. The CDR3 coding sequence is TGTGCCAGCAGCCACCCGGGGAGGGACAGGGGGTACAATGAGCAGTTCTTC. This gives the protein CASSHPGRDRGYNEQFF. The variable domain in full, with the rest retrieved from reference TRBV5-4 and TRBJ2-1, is ETGVTQSPTHLIKTRGQQVTLRCSSQSGHNTVSWYQQALGQGPQFIFQYYREEENGRGNFPPRFSGLQFPNYSSELNVNALELDDSALYLCASSHPGRDRGYNEQFFGPGTRLTVL.